The subject of this entry is one TCR beta chain. Its specificity is unknown. PCR amplification relied on 60 Vbeta primers (plus 13 Jbeta primers). Data came from immunoSEQ multiplex PCR; TCRdb stores just in-frame clones and leaves some out. The profile shows 100,000 to 150,000 clones, roughly a tenth of them singletons. The sample belongs to a study of cytomegalovirus exposure and HLA in healthy donors. The CDR3 contains 12 residues. V lost 3 bases and J lost 2, with 8 bases in between. The germline V gene encodes CDR1 SQVTM and CDR2 ANQGSEA. Whole-study findings and limits: Exclusion as indistinguishable affected some V segments, including TRBV6-2 and TRBV6-3. CMV serostatus was the sole immune exposure data available. Cytomegalovirus status, reportedly, was diagnosed with high specificity and sensitivity by the classifier.

The sequenced material came from PBMCs. The clonotype comes from a woman aged 18-30 years in good health and CMV-seropositive. The chain carries TRBV29-1 and TRBJ2-7; weak D call: TRBD2 (6 bases). CDR3 in amino acids: CSVDTGAYEQYF. In nucleotides, the CDR3 is TGCAGCGTTGATACGGGGGCCTACGAGCAGTACTTC.